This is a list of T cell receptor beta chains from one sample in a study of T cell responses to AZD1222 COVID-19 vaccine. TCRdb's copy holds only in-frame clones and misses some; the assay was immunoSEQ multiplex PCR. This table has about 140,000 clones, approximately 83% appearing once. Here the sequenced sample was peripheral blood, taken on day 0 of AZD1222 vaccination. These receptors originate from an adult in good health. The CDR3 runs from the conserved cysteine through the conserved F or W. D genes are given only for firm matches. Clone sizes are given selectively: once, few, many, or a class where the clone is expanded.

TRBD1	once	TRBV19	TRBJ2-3	CATRTGTADTQYF	TGTGCCACCCGGACAGGGACTGCAGATACGCAGTATTTT
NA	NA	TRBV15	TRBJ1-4	CATGRVATNEKLFF	TGTGCCACGGGGAGAGTGGCAACTAATGAAAAACTGTTTTTT
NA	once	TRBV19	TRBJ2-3	CASREYGKTDTQYF	TGTGCCAGTAGGGAGTATGGAAAGACAGATACGCAGTATTTT
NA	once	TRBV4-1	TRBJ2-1	CASSQDMRNHPFF	TGCGCCAGCAGCCAAGATATGAGGAATCATCCCTTCTTC
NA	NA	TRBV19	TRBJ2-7	CASTRDSASYEQYF	TGTGCCAGTACCCGGGACTCGGCCTCCTACGAGCAGTACTTC
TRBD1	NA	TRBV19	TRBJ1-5	CASIGQGHQPQHF	TGTGCCAGTATAGGACAGGGCCATCAGCCCCAGCATTTT
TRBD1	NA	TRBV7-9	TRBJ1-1	CASSFRTGMNTEAFF	TGTGCCAGCAGCTTCCGGACAGGGATGAACACTGAAGCTTTCTTT
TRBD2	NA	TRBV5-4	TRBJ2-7	CASSPPGGTRPYEQYF	TGTGCCAGCAGCCCCCCTGGGGGGACTAGACCCTACGAGCAGTACTTC
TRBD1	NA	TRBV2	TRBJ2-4	CASSRQGAKNIQYF	TGTGCCAGCAGCAGACAGGGAGCCAAAAACATTCAGTACTTC
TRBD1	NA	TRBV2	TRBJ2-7	CASRNRGPGEQYF	TGTGCCAGCAGAAACAGGGGGCCGGGGGAGCAGTACTTC
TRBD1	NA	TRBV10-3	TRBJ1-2	CAITADRVGYTF	TGTGCCATCACCGCGGACAGGGTAGGCTACACCTTC
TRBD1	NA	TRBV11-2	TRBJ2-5	CASSPRYRAGGETQYF	TGTGCCAGCAGCCCCCGGTATCGTGCAGGGGGAGAGACCCAGTACTTC
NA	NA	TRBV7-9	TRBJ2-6	CASSARGLTGEYGANVLTF	TGTGCCAGCAGCGCCCGGGGGCTAACAGGGGAGTATGGGGCCAACGTCCTGACTTTC
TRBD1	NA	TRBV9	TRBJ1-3	CASSPQSGTARFTGNTIYF	TGTGCCAGCAGCCCTCAGTCCGGGACAGCAAGGTTTACTGGAAACACCATATATTTT
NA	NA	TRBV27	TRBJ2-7	CASSLEGRGSYEQYF	TGTGCCAGCAGTTTGGAGGGCAGGGGGTCCTACGAGCAGTACTTC
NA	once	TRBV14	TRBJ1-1	CASSVQRNTEAFF	TGTGCCAGCAGCGTACAGAGGAACACTGAAGCTTTCTTT
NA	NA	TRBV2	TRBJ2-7	CASSSLGDTYF	TGTGCCAGCAGCTCCCTCGGGGACACCTACTTC
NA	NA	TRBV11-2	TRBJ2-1	CASSFEPYNEQFF	TGTGCCAGCAGCTTTGAACCCTACAATGAGCAGTTCTTC
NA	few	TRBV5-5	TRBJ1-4	CASSSGLTNEKLFF	TGTGCCAGCAGCTCGGGACTTACTAATGAAAAACTGTTTTTT
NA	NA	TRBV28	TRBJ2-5	CASREGRETQYF	TGTGCCAGCAGGGAGGGCCGAGAGACCCAGTACTTC
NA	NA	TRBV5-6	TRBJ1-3	CASSLGNSGNTIYF	TGTGCCAGCAGCTTAGGGAACTCTGGAAACACCATATATTTT
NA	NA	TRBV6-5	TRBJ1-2	CASSRGYGYTF	TGTGCCAGCAGCCGGGGCTATGGCTACACCTTC
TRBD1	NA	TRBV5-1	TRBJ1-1	CASSRTGESGAFF	TGCGCCAGCAGCCGGACAGGGGAAAGCGGAGCTTTCTTT
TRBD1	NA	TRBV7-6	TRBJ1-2	CASSQGSGRGRADYGYTF	TGTGCCAGCAGCCAAGGGTCGGGCAGGGGGCGGGCAGACTATGGCTACACCTTC
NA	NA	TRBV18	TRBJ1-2	CASSSTAGFGYGYTF	TGTGCCAGCTCATCGACTGCAGGGTTTGGCTATGGCTACACCTTC
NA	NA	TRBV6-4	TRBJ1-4	CASRGPHRAPATNEKLFF	TGTGCCAGCAGGGGGCCACACAGGGCCCCAGCAACTAATGAAAAACTGTTTTTT
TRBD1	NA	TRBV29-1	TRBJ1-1	CSVPSQGATEAFF	TGCAGCGTCCCTAGCCAGGGGGCGACTGAAGCTTTCTTT
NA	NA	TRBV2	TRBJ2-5	CATEVGERETQYF	TGTGCCACCGAAGTGGGTGAGAGGGAGACCCAGTACTTC